This T cell receptor beta chain came from a study of shared clonotypes between healthy human individuals (dated by TCRdb to 2019 to 2021). With regard to the full study: The cohort comprised a couple of women and a few men aged 18 to 49 years. To increase sequencing depth and limit assay-specific biases, different laboratories used diverse techniques to prepare libraries and sequence TCR repertoires. For each donor, CD4 naive and CD4 memory were each run on three plates, CD8 naive on two plates, and CD8 memory on one plate. The study deeply sequenced blood TCR repertoires of about five healthy adults to estimate repertoire size and the extent of clonotype sharing between individuals. Between about 0.94 and 8.9 billion PBMCs per donor were obtained by leukapheresis. Broader findings and caveats from the paper: Clonotypes shared by all four sorted-subset donors showed higher generation probabilities than non-shared clonotypes. Sampling was restricted to blood, and TCR repertoires in tissue are likely to differ from TCR repertoires in blood. Naive subsets generally had larger estimated clonotype richness than memory subsets. Roughly 5% of naive CD4, around 3.6% of naive CD8, 2% to 2.5% of memory CD4, and approximately 0.39% of memory CD8 clonotypes were shared across a handful of donors. Based on pairwise subsampling, the degree of clonotype sharing among donors was expected to be affected by sequencing depth. Rarefaction of sorted-subset datasets indicated incomplete sequencing despite the large sequencing depth. The genetic and exposure-history diversity represented was limited by the small number of donors.

On this clone itself: The target of this receptor is not known. No much larger clone is present one base from it, and per-base qualities are unavailable.

The germline V gene supplies CDR1 SGHRS and CDR2 YFSETQ. The CDR3 covers 15 residues, taking in both the cysteine and the phenylalanine. The kept DNA is CDR3 alone, 45 bases in frame from the first base. V is pruned by 4 bases and J by 2 bases, leaving 8 bases of the junction without a gene match. Using the deep immunoSEQ assay, multiplex PCR amplified TCR CDR3 regions from genomic DNA. Genomic DNA extracted from each cell subset was distributed evenly over all wells of several immunoSEQ 96-well plates, and each plate served as one replicate. For sorted subsets, about 220 ng of genomic DNA, equivalent to 25,000 to 35,000 T cell genomes, went into each replicate PCR. Purified libraries were quantified with a Qubit 3.0 fluorometer, sized on a Bioanalyzer 2100, and re-quantified with the KAPA Library Quantification kit. Every immunoSEQ 96-well plate was sequenced on a separate single-read 150-cycle Illumina NextSeq 550 flow cell. In the source study's methods: The immunoSEQ output contained only junctional sequences without quality scores, so filtering could not match that applied to full-length reads. To assign V/J genes and CDR3, sequences were annotated against IMGT germline references using PyIR, a Python wrapper for IgBLAST v1.9. Reads were removed for weak V/J assignments (E-value above 1e-6), missing CDR3, stop codons, out-of-frame junctions, or ambiguous translated residues. V3J clonotypes were defined as sequences sharing the same inferred V gene, J gene, and CDR3 amino acid sequence. Percentage overlap between repertoires was calculated by dividing the number of shared unique clonotypes by the size of the smaller repertoire. RTK rarefaction, the Chao1 estimator, and Recon v2.1 estimates of unobserved clonotypes were used to assess repertoire richness. OLGA was used to compute generation probabilities for all TCRbeta clonotypes that the gDNA method yielded from a handful of donors. In TCRdb, the immuneACCESS table is reduced to in-frame sequences with V and J assigned. These tables do not hold every clone; where another copy was compared, an unresolved V gene accounts for under half, and the others remain unexplained. That table is the source of V, J and clone size, and D and trimming were worked out from the DNA. The sample contains 1,100,000 or so clones, about 84% of them found a single time. The top ten clonotypes cover approximately 0.52% of the sample.

Donors were healthy HIV-negative adults with no recently reported acute infections or vaccinations. Only Caucasian adults living in Nashville, Tennessee, USA were represented among the donors. CD4+ T cells were enriched through magnetic negative selection, after which naive cells were positively selected on CD45RA and the remaining negative fraction served as the memory subset. After blood collection by leukapheresis, PBMCs were isolated using Ficoll-Histopaque density gradient centrifugation and then cryopreserved in the vapor phase of liquid nitrogen. Analytical flow cytometry was used to check the purity and quantity of every magnetically sorted T cell population. Genomic DNA was isolated from each sorted fraction and quantified by UV absorbance on a Nanodrop 2000c.

This sequence uses TRBV5-1 and TRBJ2-7, and 8 bases in between align with TRBD1. Specimen: memory CD4+ T cells from PBMCs. The label giving this sample's cell subset or site can be read as: CD45RA-negative fraction. The clonotype was recovered from a man between 18 and 29 years old in good health. Some clones in this sample may be carry-over from other donors' samples. Read as DNA, the sequence is TGCGCCAGCAGCCCGGGACAGGTTTTTACCTACGAGCAGTACTTC. Its amino acids are CASSPGQVFTYEQYF. Extended through the reference TRBV5-1 and TRBJ2-7 proteins, this CDR3 yields the full variable domain: KAGVTQTPRYLIKTRGQQVTLSCSPISGHRSVSWYQQTPGQGLQFLFEYFSETQRNKGNFPGRFSGRQFSNSRSEMNVSTLELGDSALYLCASSPGQVFTYEQYFGPGTRLTVT.